This T cell receptor (beta chain) was recorded in a study of blood T cell repertoires in COVID-19. On the study more broadly: The cDNA or gDNA used as material had been derived from T cells, B-cell-depleted T cells, or PBMCs.

The repertoire was sequenced with immunoSEQ multiplex PCR; TCRdb's copy has only in-frame clones and lacks some. The table includes about 230,000 clones, around four fifths detected once. CDR1 and CDR2 (germline): MGHRA, YSYEKL. CDR3 length: 15 amino acids. Trimming shortened V by 4 bases and J by 4 bases, and 17 bases separated the two germline ends. The genes are TRBV4-1 and TRBJ2-7; a possible D gene is TRBD2 (6 bases). The sample consisted of peripheral blood. This TCR derives from a man older than 75 with acute or convalescent COVID-19. The CDR3 DNA sequence: TGCGCCAGCAGCCCCAAAGGCCACCGGGGGTACGAGCAGTACTTC. Encoded protein: CASSPKGHRGYEQYF.